This T cell receptor beta chain originates from a study of blood T cell repertoires in COVID-19. About the study: COVID-19 samples, acute and convalescent, were from the United States, Italy and Spain.

In the authors' workflow: Amplification of reference gene primers provided the estimated nucleated cell counts. This table comes from immunoSEQ multiplex PCR, and its TCRdb copy is limited to in-frame clones, with some not included. For V, J and clone size, that table is used; D and trimming come from the DNA. In the table there are about 440,000 clones, about nine tenths of which are singletons. This CDR3 has 21 amino acids. Germline assignment: CDR1 LGHNT and CDR2 FRNRAP. V lost 0 bases and J lost 0; bases outside the gene matches: 17. Participants' reported clinical history set cohort assignment. The origin of this receptor is a man between 18 and 35 years old who had recovered from COVID-19. Sequenced: PBMCs or T cells enriched from blood (not recorded which). The chain has TRBV12-5 and TRBJ1-5, with 7 nucleotides matching TRBD1. CDR3 bases: TGTGCTAGTGGTTTGGTCCTCTTGGGACAGTTAGGGCGTTATAGCAATCAGCCCCAGCATTTT. Protein: CASGLVLLGQLGRYSNQPQHF.